A selection of T cell receptor beta chains follows, all from one sample in a study of OX40 agonist ivuxolimab in advanced cancers. The protocol was immunoSEQ multiplex PCR, while the TCRdb copy is restricted to in-frame clones and leaves out a portion. The sample consists of about 100,000 clones, nearly 90% of them appearing once. Source: CD4+ or CD8+ T cells sorted from blood, taken in a trial of the OX40 agonist ivuxolimab. These receptors were taken from an adult with an advanced solid tumor such as melanoma, head and neck, liver or kidney cancer. The CDR3 runs from the conserved cysteine through the conserved F or W. D genes are given only for firm matches. Clone size is stated in some rows and not others, as once, few, many or a class when expanded.

. | . | TRBJ2-3 | TRBV6-1 | CASSAGSSGLWADTQYF | TGTGCCAGCAGTGCCGGATCCAGCGGGCTTTGGGCAGATACGCAGTATTTT
. | TRBD1 | TRBJ1-6 | TRBV4-1 | CASSHGQAGSSYNSPLHF | TGCGCCAGCAGTCACGGACAGGCGGGGAGCTCCTATAATTCACCCCTCCACTTT
. | . | TRBJ2-1 | TRBV5-4 | CASSLVSNSYNEQFF | TGTGCCAGCAGCTTGGTCTCTAACTCCTACAATGAGCAGTTCTTC
few | TRBD2 | TRBJ2-1 | TRBV28 | CASTLAGLALNEQFF | TGTGCCAGCACCTTGGCCGGACTAGCGCTCAATGAGCAGTTCTTC
once | . | TRBJ1-1 | TRBV11-2 | CASSLQTGSGTEAFF | TGTGCCAGCAGCTTGCAAACAGGGTCGGGCACTGAAGCTTTCTTT
. | TRBD1 | TRBJ2-7 | TRBV11-2 | CASSYRAGGTYEQYF | TGTGCCAGCAGCTATCGAGCAGGGGGAACCTACGAGCAGTACTTC
. | . | TRBJ1-1 | TRBV6-6 | CASTLTEAFF | TGTGCCAGCACCCTCACTGAAGCTTTCTTT
. | TRBD1 | TRBJ2-7 | TRBV4-1 | CASSPAIGTGNSYEQYF | TGCGCCAGCAGCCCAGCCATAGGGACAGGGAACTCCTACGAGCAGTACTTC
. | . | TRBJ1-1 | TRBV9 | CASSVGAVAPEAFF | TGTGCCAGCAGCGTAGGGGCGGTTGCACCTGAAGCTTTCTTT
. | . | TRBJ2-5 | TRBV28 | CASSLFPRGSKETQYF | TGTGCCAGCAGTTTATTCCCGCGGGGCTCCAAAGAGACCCAGTACTTC
. | TRBD1 | TRBJ2-7 | TRBV5-4 | CASSSGGLSEQYF | TGTGCCAGCAGCTCAGGGGGCCTAAGCGAGCAGTACTTC
. | . | TRBJ2-3 | TRBV5-1 | CASKREPRGTDTQYF | TGCGCCAGCAAGAGAGAACCTAGGGGTACAGATACGCAGTATTTT
. | . | TRBJ2-3 | TRBV27 | CASSLRWQGKDTQYF | TGTGCCAGCAGTTTACGGTGGCAGGGTAAAGATACGCAGTATTTT
. | . | TRBJ1-5 | TRBV6-1 | CASSATGTNQPQHF | TGTGCCAGCAGCGCTACAGGGACCAATCAGCCCCAGCATTTT
. | TRBD2 | TRBJ2-7 | TRBV7-9 | CASSPPSGRTAEQYF | TGTGCCAGCAGCCCGCCTAGCGGGAGGACGGCCGAGCAGTACTTC
. | . | TRBJ1-2 | TRBV10-2 | CASSEQLAYGYTF | TGCGCCAGCAGTGAACAGCTTGCCTATGGCTACACCTTC
few | . | TRBJ1-1 | TRBV30 | CAWSGGLTEAFF | TGTGCCTGGAGTGGGGGGCTAACTGAAGCTTTCTTT
. | TRBD1 | TRBJ1-1 | TRBV5-5 | CASSSTGLYNTEAFF | TGTGCCAGCAGTTCGACAGGGTTATATAACACTGAAGCTTTCTTT
once | . | TRBJ2-7 | TRBV5-5 | CASTQTGLSYEQYF | TGTGCCAGCACCCAGACGGGCCTTTCCTACGAGCAGTACTTC
. | . | TRBJ1-2 | TRBV6-1 | CASTSRTGTPTVYF | TGTGCCAGCACCAGCCGCACCGGGACCCCAACAGTTTACTTC
once | . | TRBJ2-5 | TRBV19 | CASSIGDQETQYF | TGTGCCAGTAGTATAGGGGATCAAGAGACCCAGTACTTC
. | . | TRBJ2-1 | TRBV25-1 | CASSDNNEQFF | TGTGCCAGCAGTGATAACAATGAGCAGTTCTTC
. | TRBD2 | TRBJ2-1 | TRBV5-1 | CASTEASGGIGEQFF | TGCGCCAGCACGGAGGCGAGCGGGGGGATCGGTGAGCAGTTCTTC
. | TRBD2 | TRBJ2-3 | TRBV7-3 | CASSVQGLESDTQYF | TGTGCCAGCAGCGTCCAAGGACTAGAATCCGATACGCAGTATTTT
. | . | TRBJ1-1 | TRBV15 | CATSRVVGRGGTEAFF | TGTGCCACCAGCAGAGTGGTTGGCCGCGGTGGCACTGAAGCTTTCTTT
few | . | TRBJ1-4 | TRBV4-1 | CASSQVSVPNEKLFF | TGCGCCAGCAGCCAAGTATCGGTTCCTAATGAAAAACTGTTTTTT
. | . | TRBJ1-2 | TRBV6-1 | CASSSPGWGYTF | TGTGCCAGCAGTTCGCCAGGGTGGGGCTACACCTTC
. | . | TRBJ2-5 | TRBV14 | CASSQRVQETQYF | TGTGCCAGCAGCCAGAGGGTTCAGGAGACCCAGTACTTC
. | TRBD2 | TRBJ2-7 | TRBV9 | CASSVDSGRLEQYF | TGTGCCAGCAGCGTCGACAGCGGGAGGCTCGAGCAGTACTTC
. | TRBD1 | TRBJ1-2 | TRBV30 | CAWSSSGTGVTGYTF | TGTGCCTGGAGTTCCTCCGGGACAGGCGTGACGGGGTACACCTTC
. | TRBD2 | TRBJ2-1 | TRBV5-1 | CASSSQGLAGSNEQFF | TGCGCCAGCAGCTCCCAAGGACTAGCGGGAAGCAATGAGCAGTTCTTC
. | . | TRBJ2-2 | TRBV10-3 | CAISESGGHTGELFF | TGTGCCATCAGTGAGTCGGGCGGGCACACCGGGGAGCTGTTTTTT
. | TRBD2 | TRBJ2-1 | TRBV5-6 | CASSLRLAGEGRLF | TGTGCCAGCAGCTTGAGACTAGCGGGGGAGGGGAGGCTCTTC
. | . | TRBJ2-2 | TRBV6-5 | CASSLTYPNTGELFF | TGTGCCAGCAGTTTGACATATCCGAACACCGGGGAGCTGTTTTTT
. | . | TRBJ2-3 | TRBV2 | CASSWVGTDTQYF | TGTGCCAGCAGCTGGGTGGGCACAGATACGCAGTATTTT
. | . | TRBJ2-1 | TRBV11-2 | CASSPTVAGEQFF | TGTGCCAGCAGCCCGACGGTAGCCGGTGAGCAGTTCTTC
. | . | TRBJ2-7 | TRBV5-4 | CASSLGGLRNEQYF | TGTGCCAGCAGCCTTGGTGGGTTGAGGAACGAGCAGTACTTC
. | . | TRBJ1-2 | TRBV6-1 | CASSRTESNYGYTF | TGTGCCAGCAGCCGGACAGAATCTAACTATGGCTACACCTTC
. | TRBD2 | TRBJ2-1 | TRBV6-6 | CASSSAGTMAYNEQFF | TGTGCCAGCAGTTCCGCCGGGACTATGGCCTACAATGAGCAGTTCTTC
. | TRBD2 | TRBJ2-3 | TRBV5-6 | CASSLISGGLVTDTQYF | TGTGCCAGCAGCTTGATAAGCGGGGGACTCGTGACAGATACGCAGTATTTT
. | . | TRBJ2-2 | TRBV18 | CASSPLDGASELFF | TGTGCCAGCTCACCATTGGACGGAGCCTCTGAGCTGTTTTTT
. | TRBD1 | TRBJ2-1 | TRBV7-6 | CASSLFDRASEQFF | TGTGCCAGCAGTTTATTCGACAGGGCCAGTGAGCAGTTCTTC
. | TRBD1 | TRBJ1-5 | TRBV4-1 | CASSQGTGGLRGNQPQHF | TGCGCCAGCAGCCAAGGGACAGGGGGTCTCCGGGGCAATCAGCCCCAGCATTTT
. | TRBD2 | TRBJ2-3 | TRBV9 | CASSVVASGSIDTQYF | TGTGCCAGCAGCGTAGTGGCTAGCGGGAGTATAGATACGCAGTATTTT
. | . | TRBJ2-2 | TRBV11-1 | CASSLQGLPGELFF | TGTGCCAGCAGCTTACAGGGTCTTCCCGGGGAGCTGTTTTTT
. | TRBD1 | TRBJ2-7 | TRBV6-1 | CATERQGTYEQYF | TGTGCCACGGAAAGACAGGGTACCTACGAGCAGTACTTC
once | TRBD1 | TRBJ1-6 | TRBV27 | CASKLGTEGKPLHF | TGTGCCAGCAAGCTCGGGACAGAGGGAAAACCCCTCCACTTT
. | . | TRBJ2-5 | TRBV28 | CASTFDRFETQYF | TGTGCCAGCACCTTTGACAGGTTTGAGACCCAGTACTTC
. | TRBD2 | TRBJ2-1 | TRBV7-6 | CASSLRAGYNEQFF | TGTGCCAGCAGCTTACGAGCGGGGTACAATGAGCAGTTCTTC
. | TRBD1 | TRBJ2-7 | TRBV18 | CASSQGTGGYEQYF | TGTGCCAGCTCACAGGGGACAGGGGGTTACGAGCAGTACTTC
. | . | TRBJ2-3 | TRBV7-3 | CASSFPGDTDTQYF | TGTGCCAGCAGCTTCCCGGGAGACACAGATACGCAGTATTTT
. | TRBD1 | TRBJ2-2 | TRBV15 | CATSRDDRANTGELFF | TGTGCCACCAGCAGAGACGACAGGGCGAACACCGGGGAGCTGTTTTTT